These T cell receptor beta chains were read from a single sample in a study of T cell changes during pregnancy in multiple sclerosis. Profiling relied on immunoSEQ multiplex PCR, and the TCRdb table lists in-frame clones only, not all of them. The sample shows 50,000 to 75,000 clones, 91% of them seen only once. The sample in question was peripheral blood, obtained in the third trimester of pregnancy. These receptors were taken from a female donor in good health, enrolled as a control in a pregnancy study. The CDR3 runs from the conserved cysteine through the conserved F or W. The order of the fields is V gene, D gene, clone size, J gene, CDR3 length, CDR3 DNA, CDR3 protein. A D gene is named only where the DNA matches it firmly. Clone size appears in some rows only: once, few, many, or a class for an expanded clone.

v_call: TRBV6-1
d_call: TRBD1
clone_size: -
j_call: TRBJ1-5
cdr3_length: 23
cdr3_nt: TGTGCCAGCAGTGAAGCGGTTTGGCCGCGTATAGGACGGGGACAGTTTAACAATCAGCCCCAGCATTTT
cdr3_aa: CASSEAVWPRIGRGQFNNQPQHF

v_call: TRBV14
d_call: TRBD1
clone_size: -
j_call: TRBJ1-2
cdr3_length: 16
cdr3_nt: TGTGCCAGCAGCCAAGCCCGTACCGGGACAGGGCATGGCTACACCTTC
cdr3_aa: CASSQARTGTGHGYTF

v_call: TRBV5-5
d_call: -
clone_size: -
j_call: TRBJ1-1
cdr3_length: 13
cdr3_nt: TGTGCCAGCAGCTTTGCGGAGAACACTGAAGCTTTCTTT
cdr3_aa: CASSFAENTEAFF

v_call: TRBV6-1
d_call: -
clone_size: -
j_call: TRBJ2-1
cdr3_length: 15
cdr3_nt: TGTGCCAGCACCCTCTACAGGGGGGGCTACAATGAGCAGTTCTTC
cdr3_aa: CASTLYRGGYNEQFF

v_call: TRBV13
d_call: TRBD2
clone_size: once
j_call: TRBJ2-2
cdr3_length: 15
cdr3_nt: TGTGCCAGCAGCTCCCTAGCGGGGGGCCCCGGGGAGCTGTTTTTT
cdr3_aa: CASSSLAGGPGELFF

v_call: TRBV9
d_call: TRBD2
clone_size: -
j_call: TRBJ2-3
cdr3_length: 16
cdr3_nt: TGTGCCAGCAGCCCAAGACTAGCGGGAGGATTAGATACGCAGTATTTT
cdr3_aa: CASSPRLAGGLDTQYF

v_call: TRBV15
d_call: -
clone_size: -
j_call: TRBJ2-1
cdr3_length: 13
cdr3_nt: TGTGCCACCAGCAGAGATCTAGCGAATGAGCAGTTCTTC
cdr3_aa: CATSRDLANEQFF

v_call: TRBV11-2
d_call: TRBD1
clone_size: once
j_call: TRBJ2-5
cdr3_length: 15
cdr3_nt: TGTGCCAGCAGCTTAGATTGGGGACAGGGAGAGACCCAGTACTTC
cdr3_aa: CASSLDWGQGETQYF

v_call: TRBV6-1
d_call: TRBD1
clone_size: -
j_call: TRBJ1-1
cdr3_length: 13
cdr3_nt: TGTGCCAGCAGCTTAAGACAGGGCACTGAAGCTTTCTTT
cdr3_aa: CASSLRQGTEAFF

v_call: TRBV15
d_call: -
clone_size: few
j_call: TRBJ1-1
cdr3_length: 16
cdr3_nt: TGTGCCACCAGCAGAGCCCCTATGTCGGGGGAAACTGAAGCTTTCTTT
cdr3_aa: CATSRAPMSGETEAFF

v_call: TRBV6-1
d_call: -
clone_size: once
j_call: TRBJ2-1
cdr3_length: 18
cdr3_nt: TGTGCCAGCAGTGACCTGTGGGCACCCCTGCTTTTCTACAATGAGCAGTTCTTC
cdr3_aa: CASSDLWAPLLFYNEQFF

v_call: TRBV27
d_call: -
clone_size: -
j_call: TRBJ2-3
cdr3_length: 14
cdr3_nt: TGTGCCAGCAGTTTTGGGCCCCACACAGATACGCAGTATTTT
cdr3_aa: CASSFGPHTDTQYF

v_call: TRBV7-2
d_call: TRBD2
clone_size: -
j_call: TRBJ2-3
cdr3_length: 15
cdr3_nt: TGTGCCAGCAGCGCTAGCGGGGGGGGATGGGATACGCAGTATTTT
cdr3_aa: CASSASGGGWDTQYF

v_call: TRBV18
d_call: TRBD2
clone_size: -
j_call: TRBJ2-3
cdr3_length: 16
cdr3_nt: TGTGCCAGCTCACCACGACTAGCGGAGGGGGCGGATACGCAGTATTTT
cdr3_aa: CASSPRLAEGADTQYF

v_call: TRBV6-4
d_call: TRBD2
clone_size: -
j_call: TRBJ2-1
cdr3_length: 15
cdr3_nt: TGTGCCAGCAGTGAACTAGCGGGGACGGGGAATGAGCAGTTCTTC
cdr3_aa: CASSELAGTGNEQFF

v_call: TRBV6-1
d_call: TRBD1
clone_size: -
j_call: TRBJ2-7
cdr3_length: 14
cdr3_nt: TGTGCCAGCAGTGCCCGACAGGGGGTTTACGAGCAGTACTTC
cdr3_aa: CASSARQGVYEQYF

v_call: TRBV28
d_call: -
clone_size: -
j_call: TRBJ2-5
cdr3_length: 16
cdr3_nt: TGTGCCAGCAAACCGGATATGACAGAATACCAAGAGACCCAGTACTTC
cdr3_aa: CASKPDMTEYQETQYF

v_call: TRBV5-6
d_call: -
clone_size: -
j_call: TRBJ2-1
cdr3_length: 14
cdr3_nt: TGTGCCAGCAGCCCACGGGGGGCCCACAATGAGCAGTTCTTC
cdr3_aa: CASSPRGAHNEQFF

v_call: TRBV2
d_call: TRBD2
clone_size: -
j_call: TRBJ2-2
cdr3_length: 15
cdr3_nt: TGTGCCAGCACCAAGGAAAGCGGGAGTCCCGGGGAGCTGTTTTTT
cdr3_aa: CASTKESGSPGELFF

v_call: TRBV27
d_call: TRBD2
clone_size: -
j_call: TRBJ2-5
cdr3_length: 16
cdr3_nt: TGTGCCAGCAGTCTCAAATTTGCGGGGGGCGAGGAGACCCAGTACTTC
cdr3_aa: CASSLKFAGGEETQYF

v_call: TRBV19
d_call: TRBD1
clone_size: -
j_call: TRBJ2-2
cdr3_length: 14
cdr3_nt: TGTGCCACCAGAGACAGGGGGCGCACCGGGGAGCTGTTTTTT
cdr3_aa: CATRDRGRTGELFF

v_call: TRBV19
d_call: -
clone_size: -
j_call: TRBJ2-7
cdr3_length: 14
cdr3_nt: TGTGCCAGTAGTATTGGACATACCCCCTACGAGCAGTACTTC
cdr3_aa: CASSIGHTPYEQYF

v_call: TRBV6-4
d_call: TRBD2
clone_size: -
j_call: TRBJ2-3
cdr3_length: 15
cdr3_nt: TGTGCCAGCAGTGACTCAGCGGGAGGGATAGATACGCAGTATTTT
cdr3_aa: CASSDSAGGIDTQYF

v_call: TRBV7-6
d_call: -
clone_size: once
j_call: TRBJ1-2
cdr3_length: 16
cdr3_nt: TGTGCCAGCAGCTCCATGGGAGGGGGTTCCGGCTATGGCTACACCTTC
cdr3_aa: CASSSMGGGSGYGYTF

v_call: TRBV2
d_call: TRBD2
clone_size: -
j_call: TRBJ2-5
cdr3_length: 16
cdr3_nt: TGTGCCAGCAAGCCTAGCGGGGGGCGTTACCAAGAGACCCAGTACTTC
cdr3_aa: CASKPSGGRYQETQYF

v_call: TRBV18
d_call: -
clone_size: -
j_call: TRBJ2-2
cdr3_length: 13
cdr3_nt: TGTGCCAGCTCTCGGGGTTACACCGGGGAGCTGTTTTTT
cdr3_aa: CASSRGYTGELFF

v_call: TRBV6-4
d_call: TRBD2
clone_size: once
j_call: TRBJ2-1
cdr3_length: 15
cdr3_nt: TGTGCCAGCAGTGAACTAGCGGGGGAGTACAATGAGCAGTTCTTC
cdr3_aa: CASSELAGEYNEQFF